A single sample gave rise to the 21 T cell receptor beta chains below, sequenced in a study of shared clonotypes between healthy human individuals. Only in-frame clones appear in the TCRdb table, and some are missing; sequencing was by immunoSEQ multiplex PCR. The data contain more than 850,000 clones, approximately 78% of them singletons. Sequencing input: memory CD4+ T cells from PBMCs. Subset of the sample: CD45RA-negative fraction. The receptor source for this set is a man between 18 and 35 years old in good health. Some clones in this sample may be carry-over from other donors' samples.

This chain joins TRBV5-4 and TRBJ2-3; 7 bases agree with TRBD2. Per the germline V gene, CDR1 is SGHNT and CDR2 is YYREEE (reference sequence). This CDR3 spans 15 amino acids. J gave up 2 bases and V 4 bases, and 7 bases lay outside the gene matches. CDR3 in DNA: TGTGCCAGCAGCCCCTCGGGGGGAGTCACAGATACGCAGTATTTT. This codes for CASSPSGGVTDTQYF. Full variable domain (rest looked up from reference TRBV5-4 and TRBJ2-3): ETGVTQSPTHLIKTRGQQVTLRCSSQSGHNTVSWYQQALGQGPQFIFQYYREEENGRGNFPPRFSGLQFPNYSSELNVNALELDDSALYLCASSPSGGVTDTQYFGPGTRLTVL.

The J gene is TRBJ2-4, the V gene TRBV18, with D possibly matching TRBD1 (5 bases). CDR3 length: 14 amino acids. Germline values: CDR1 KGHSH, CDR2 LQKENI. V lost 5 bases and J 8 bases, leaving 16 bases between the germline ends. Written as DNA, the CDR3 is TGTGCCAGCTCAGCGGATCAGGGAAGGGACATTCAGTACTTC. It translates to CASSADQGRDIQYF.

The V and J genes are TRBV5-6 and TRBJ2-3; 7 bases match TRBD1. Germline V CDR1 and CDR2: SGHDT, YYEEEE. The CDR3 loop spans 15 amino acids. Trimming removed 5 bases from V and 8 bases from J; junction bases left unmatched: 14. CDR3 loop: CASSSTGTARGTQYF. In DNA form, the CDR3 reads TGTGCCAGCAGTTCTACCGGGACAGCCAGAGGTACGCAGTATTTT.

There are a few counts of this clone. The CDR3 reads CASRMKALPQYEQYF. The DNA for the CDR3 is TGTGCCAGTAGAATGAAGGCCCTTCCCCAGTACGAGCAGTACTTC. V is TRBV19 and J is TRBJ2-7; D is unresolved. Germline assignment: CDR1 LNHDA and CDR2 SQIVND (reference sequence). V lost 6 bases, J lost 4 bases, and 19 bases lay in between. The length of the CDR3 is 15 residues.

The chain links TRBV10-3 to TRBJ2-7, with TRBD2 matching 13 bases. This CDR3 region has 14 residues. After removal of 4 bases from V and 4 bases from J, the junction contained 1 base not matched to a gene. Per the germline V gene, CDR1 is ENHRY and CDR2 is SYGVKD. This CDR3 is CAISGTSGRYEQYF. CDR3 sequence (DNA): TGTGCCATCAGTGGGACTAGCGGGAGATACGAGCAGTACTTC.

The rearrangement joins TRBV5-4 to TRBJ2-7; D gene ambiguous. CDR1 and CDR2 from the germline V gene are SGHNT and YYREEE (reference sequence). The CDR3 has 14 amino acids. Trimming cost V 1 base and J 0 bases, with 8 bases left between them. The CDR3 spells CASSLQTRSYEQYF. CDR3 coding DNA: TGTGCCAGCAGCTTGCAGACACGCTCCTACGAGCAGTACTTC.

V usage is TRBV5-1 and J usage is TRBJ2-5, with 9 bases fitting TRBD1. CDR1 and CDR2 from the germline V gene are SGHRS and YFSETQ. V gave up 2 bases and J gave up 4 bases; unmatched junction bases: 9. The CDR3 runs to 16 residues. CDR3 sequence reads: CASSFSSGTGSETQYF. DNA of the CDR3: TGCGCCAGCAGCTTCTCCTCCGGGACAGGGTCAGAGACCCAGTACTTC.

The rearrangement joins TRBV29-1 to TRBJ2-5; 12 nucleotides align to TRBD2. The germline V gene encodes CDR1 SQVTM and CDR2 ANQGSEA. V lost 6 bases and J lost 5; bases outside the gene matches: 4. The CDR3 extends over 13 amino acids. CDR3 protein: CSVPGLAGETQYF. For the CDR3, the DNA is TGCAGCGTCCCGGGACTAGCGGGTGAGACCCAGTACTTC. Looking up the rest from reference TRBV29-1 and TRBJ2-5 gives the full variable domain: SAVISQKPSRDICQRGTSLTIQCQVDSQVTMMFWYRQQPGQSLTLIATANQGSEATYESGFVIDKFPISRPNLTFSTLTVSNMSPEDSSIYLCSVPGLAGETQYFGPGTRLLVL.

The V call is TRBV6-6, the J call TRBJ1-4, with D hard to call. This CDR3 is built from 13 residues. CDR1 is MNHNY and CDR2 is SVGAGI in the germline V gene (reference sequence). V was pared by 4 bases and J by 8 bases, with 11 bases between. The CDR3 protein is CASSLRVGEKLFF. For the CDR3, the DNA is TGTGCCAGCAGTTTAAGGGTTGGGGAAAAACTGTTTTTT.

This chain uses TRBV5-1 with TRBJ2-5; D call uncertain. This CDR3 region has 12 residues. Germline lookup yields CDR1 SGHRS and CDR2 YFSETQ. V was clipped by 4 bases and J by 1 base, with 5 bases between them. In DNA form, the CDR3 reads TGCGCCAGCAGCCCCGGCCAAGAGACCCAGTACTTC. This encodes CASSPGQETQYF. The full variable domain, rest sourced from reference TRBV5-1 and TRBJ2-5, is KAGVTQTPRYLIKTRGQQVTLSCSPISGHRSVSWYQQTPGQGLQFLFEYFSETQRNKGNFPGRFSGRQFSNSRSEMNVSTLELGDSALYLCASSPGQETQYFGPGTRLLVL.

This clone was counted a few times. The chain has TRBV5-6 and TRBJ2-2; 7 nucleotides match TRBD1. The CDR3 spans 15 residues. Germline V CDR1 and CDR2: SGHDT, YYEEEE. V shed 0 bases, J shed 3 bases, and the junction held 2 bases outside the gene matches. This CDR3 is CASSLGGTDTGELFF. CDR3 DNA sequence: TGTGCCAGCAGCTTGGGAGGGACAGACACCGGGGAGCTGTTTTTT.

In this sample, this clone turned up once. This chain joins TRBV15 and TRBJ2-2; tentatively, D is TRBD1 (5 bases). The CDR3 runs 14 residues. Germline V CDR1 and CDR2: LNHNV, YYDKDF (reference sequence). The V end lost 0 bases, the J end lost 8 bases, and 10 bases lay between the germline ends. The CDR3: CATSRDLWTGELFF. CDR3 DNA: TGTGCCACCAGCAGAGATCTTTGGACAGGGGAGCTGTTTTTT.

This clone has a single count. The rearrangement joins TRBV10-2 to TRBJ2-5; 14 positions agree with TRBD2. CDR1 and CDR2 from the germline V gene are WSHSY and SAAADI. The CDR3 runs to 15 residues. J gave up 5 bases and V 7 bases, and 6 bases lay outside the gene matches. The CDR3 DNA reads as TGCGCCAGCACCCCTCGGACTAGCGGGAGGGAGACCCAGTACTTC. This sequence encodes CASTPRTSGRETQYF.

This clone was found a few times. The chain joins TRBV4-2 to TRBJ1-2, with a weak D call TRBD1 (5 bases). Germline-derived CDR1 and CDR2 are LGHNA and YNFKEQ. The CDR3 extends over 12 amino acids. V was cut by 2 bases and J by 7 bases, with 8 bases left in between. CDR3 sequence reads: CASSQRDSGYTF. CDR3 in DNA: TGTGCCAGCAGCCAACGGGACTCTGGCTACACCTTC.

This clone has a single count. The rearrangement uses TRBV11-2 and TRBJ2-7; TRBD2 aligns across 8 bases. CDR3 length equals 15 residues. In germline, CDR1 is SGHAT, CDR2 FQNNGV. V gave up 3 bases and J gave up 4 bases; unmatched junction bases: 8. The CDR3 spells CASSFGLAGLYEQYF. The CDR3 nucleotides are TGTGCCAGCAGCTTTGGACTAGCAGGACTTTACGAGCAGTACTTC.

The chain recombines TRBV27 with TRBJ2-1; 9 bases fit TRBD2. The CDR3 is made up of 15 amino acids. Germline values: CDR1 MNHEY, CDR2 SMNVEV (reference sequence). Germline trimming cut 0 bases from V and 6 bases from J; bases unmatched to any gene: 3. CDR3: CASSLSREGRNEQFF. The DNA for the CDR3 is TGTGCCAGCAGTTTATCGCGGGAGGGCCGCAATGAGCAGTTCTTC.

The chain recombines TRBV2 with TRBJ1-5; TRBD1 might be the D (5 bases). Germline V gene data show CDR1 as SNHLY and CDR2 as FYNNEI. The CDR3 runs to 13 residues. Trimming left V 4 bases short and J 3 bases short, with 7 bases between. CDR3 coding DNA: TGTGCCAGCAGTGGGGACTTCAATCAGCCCCAGCATTTT. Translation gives CASSGDFNQPQHF.

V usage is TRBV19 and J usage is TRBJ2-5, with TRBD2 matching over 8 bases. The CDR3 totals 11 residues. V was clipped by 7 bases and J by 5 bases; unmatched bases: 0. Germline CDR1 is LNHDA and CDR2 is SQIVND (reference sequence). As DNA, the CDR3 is TGTGCCAGTACGGGGGGGGAGACCCAGTACTTC. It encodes CASTGGETQYF.

CDR3 sequence (DNA): TGCAGTGCCATCCCGGAAACGGGGCAGTACTTC. It is translated as CSAIPETGQYF. The V and J genes are TRBV20-1 and TRBJ2-7, with unresolved D. CDR3 length: 11 residues. V lost 6 bases and J lost 9, with 15 bases in between. CDR1 and CDR2 (germline): DFQATT, SNEGSKA (reference sequence).

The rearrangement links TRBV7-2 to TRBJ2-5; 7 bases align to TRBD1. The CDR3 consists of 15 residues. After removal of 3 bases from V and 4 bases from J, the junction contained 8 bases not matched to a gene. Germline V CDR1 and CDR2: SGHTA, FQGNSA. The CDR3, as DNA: TGTGCCAGCAGCTTGGTGGGGACAGTCTCAGAGACCCAGTACTTC. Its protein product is CASSLVGTVSETQYF.

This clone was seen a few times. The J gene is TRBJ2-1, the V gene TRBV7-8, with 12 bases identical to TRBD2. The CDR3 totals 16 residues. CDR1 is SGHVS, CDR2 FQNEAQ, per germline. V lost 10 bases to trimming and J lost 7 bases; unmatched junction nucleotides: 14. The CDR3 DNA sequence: TGTGCCACCCGTTATGAGCGGACTAGCGGGAAGAATGAGCAGTTCTTC. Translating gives CATRYERTSGKNEQFF.